Listed here are 32 T cell receptor beta chains from one sample, sequenced in a study of T-cell memory formation after mild COVID-19. Using its own MiXCR run on the 5' RACE reads, TCRdb lists one record per CDR3 protein. Among about 270,000 distinct CDR3 sequences listed, just over 15% were seen once. The sequencing input was PBMCs or a T cell subset sorted from them (not recorded which). The receptors originated from an adult woman who had mild COVID-19 (a few samples of this study predate the infection). Cell type and time point are not known.

This clonotype occurred many times. V gene TRBV2 combines with J gene TRBJ2-3; possible D gene TRBD1, 5 bases. Germline loops: CDR1 SNHLY, CDR2 FYNNEI. V dropped 3 bases and J dropped 0 bases, with 10 bases sitting between them. The CDR3 has 15 residues. Written as DNA, the CDR3 is TGTGCCAGCAGTGATGTCCGACAGAGCACAGATACGCAGTATTTT. Its protein is CASSDVRQSTDTQYF.

The genes are TRBV5-6 and TRBJ1-1; 11 positions agree with TRBD1. Germline V CDR1 and CDR2: SGHDT, YYEEEE. This CDR3 has 15 residues. J was trimmed by 10 bases and V by 0 bases; bases with no gene match: 8. The CDR3 is CASSLVGQGATVAFF. The CDR3 bases are TGTGCCAGCAGCTTGGTAGGACAGGGGGCGACGGTAGCTTTCTTT.

This clonotype was observed many times. The rearrangement links TRBV5-1 to TRBJ2-7; D may be TRBD1 or TRBD2 (5 bases each). The ends were cut back, 3 bases at V and 7 bases at J, with 20 bases in the middle. There are 15 residues in the CDR3. The V gene's germline CDR1 is SGHRS and CDR2 YFSETQ. The CDR3 spells CASSSTGRTLEEQYF. The CDR3 region has the DNA TGCGCCAGCAGCTCGACGGGACGCACGTTGGAGGAGCAGTACTTC.

This chain connects TRBV5-4 to TRBJ2-5; tentative D call: TRBD1 (5 bases). Deletions cut 5 bases from V and 0 bases from J, with 14 bases between. The CDR3 loop spans 15 amino acids. Germline V gene sequence: CDR1 SGHNT, CDR2 YYREEE (reference sequence). The CDR3 sequence is CASSSPARDQETQYF. Here the CDR3 DNA reads TGTGCCAGCAGTTCCCCCGCCAGGGACCAAGAGACCCAGTACTTC.

This clonotype was detected a few times. The chain combines TRBV20-1 with TRBJ1-5; 9 bases fit TRBD1. The CDR3 contains 16 residues. Germline V CDR1 and CDR2: DFQATT, SNEGSKA (reference sequence). With V trimmed by 0 bases and J by 2 bases, 5 bases remained unmatched. The CDR3 sequence is CSARERDRVGNQPQHF. The CDR3, as DNA: TGCAGTGCTAGAGAACGGGACAGGGTAGGCAATCAGCCCCAGCATTTT.

This clonotype was picked up a small number of times. The DNA of the CDR3 is TGCAGCGTCACATCGCGGAAGTCGGGCTATGGCTACACCTTC. Protein: CSVTSRKSGYGYTF. This chain links TRBV29-1 with TRBJ1-2; D gene ambiguous. V lost 6 bases, J lost 4 bases, and 18 bases lay in between. This CDR3 region has 14 residues. The germline gives CDR1 SQVTM, CDR2 ANQGSEA.

The J gene is TRBJ1-2, the V gene TRBV5-8, with D tentatively TRBD1 (5 bases). Trimming removed 4 bases at V and 4 bases at J, with 20 bases between. Per germline, CDR1 SGHTS and CDR2 YDEGEE. The CDR3 totals 16 residues. This CDR3 is CASSVRLSGTRYGYTF. CDR3 bases: TGTGCCAGCAGCGTACGACTCTCCGGGACCCGCTATGGCTACACCTTC.

The CDR3 spells CATSDSRTGIIHEQFF. DNA of the CDR3: TGTGCCACCAGTGATTCCCGGACAGGGATTATCCATGAGCAGTTCTTC. V gene TRBV24-1 combines with J gene TRBJ2-1; TRBD1 aligns across 8 bases. The V and J ends lost 2 bases and 8 bases, in that order; junction bases with no gene match: 10. The CDR3 spans 16 residues. Germline CDR1 is KGHDR and CDR2 is SFDVKD.

In this sample, this clonotype turned up a few times. This chain connects TRBV20-1 to TRBJ2-3; TRBD2 is a possible D gene (5 bases). The CDR3 covers 14 residues. Looked up from germline, CDR1 is DFQATT and CDR2 is SNEGSKA (reference sequence). V was shortened by 4 bases and J by 3 bases, with 14 bases between the two germline ends. The CDR3 nucleotides read TGCAGTGCTACAAGCCCGACTACTACAGATACGCAGTATTTT. Translated, it gives CSATSPTTTDTQYF.

This clonotype was observed a handful of times. The V and J genes are TRBV3-1 and TRBJ2-1; TRBD2 agrees at 9 bases. The V segment lost 4 bases and the J segment 8 bases; nucleotides outside the gene matches: 12. Germline V gene lookup returns CDR1 LGHDT and CDR2 YNNKEL (reference sequence). The CDR3 covers 16 residues. CDR3 sequence: CASSPVAGGSWDEQFF. CDR3 nucleotides: TGTGCCAGCAGCCCGGTCGCGGGGGGGTCCTGGGATGAGCAGTTCTTC.

This clonotype occurred a few times. As DNA, the CDR3 is TGCAGCGTGGGCTCTGGAAACACCATATATTTT. It yields the protein CSVGSGNTIYF. The chain has TRBV29-1 and TRBJ1-3; the D is unclear. The CDR3 spans 11 residues. Germline CDR1 is SQVTM and CDR2 is ANQGSEA. Trimming pared 6 bases from V and 0 bases from J, leaving 3 bases between.

This clonotype appeared many times. J is TRBJ2-4 and V is TRBV11-1; maybe TRBD1 (5 bases). V lost 8 bases, J lost 15 bases, and 26 bases lay in between. The CDR3 is 14 amino acids. Per germline, CDR1 SGHAT and CDR2 FQDESV (reference sequence). The chain's CDR3 is CASRREGATGLTYF. The CDR3 bases are TGTGCCAGCCGTAGGGAAGGGGCAACAGGCCTCACGTACTTC.

V usage is TRBV19 and J usage is TRBJ2-3; 9 positions agree with TRBD1. This CDR3 has 15 residues. The V segment lost 6 bases and the J segment 3 bases; nucleotides outside the gene matches: 7. The germline gives CDR1 LNHDA, CDR2 SQIVND (reference sequence). The CDR3 region has the DNA TGTGCCAGTAGCATGGACAGGGGTTTTACAGATACGCAGTATTTT. It specifies CASSMDRGFTDTQYF.

This clonotype has more than one count but fewer than ten. This chain links TRBV11-2 with TRBJ2-5; D uncertain. Germline V gene data show CDR1 as SGHAT and CDR2 as FQNNGV. The CDR3 spans 13 residues. Trimming pared 1 base from V and 5 bases from J, leaving 8 bases between. CDR3 region: CASSLVVLETQYF. The CDR3 DNA sequence: TGTGCCAGCAGCTTAGTCGTCCTTGAGACCCAGTACTTC.

The J gene is TRBJ2-7, the V gene TRBV18; TRBD2 might be the D (6 bases). This CDR3 has 14 amino acids. With 6 bases removed from V and 4 bases from J, the gap between germline ends came to 16 bases. CDR1 KGHSH and CDR2 LQKENI come from the germline V gene. In DNA form, the CDR3 reads TGTGCCAGCTCCCACGGACCCGGGGGTTACGAGCAGTACTTC. This encodes CASSHGPGGYEQYF. Drawing the rest from reference TRBV18 and TRBJ2-7, the complete variable domain is NAGVMQNPRHLVRRRGQEARLRCSPMKGHSHVYWYRQLPEEGLKFMVYLQKENIIDESGMPKERFSAEFPKEGPSILRIQQVVRGDSAAYFCASSHGPGGYEQYFGPGTRLTVT.

The chain combines TRBV7-8 with TRBJ2-6; 10 nucleotides line up with TRBD1. The junction had 8 bases not matched to a gene; V was cut back by 6 bases and J by 0 bases. The germline V gene encodes CDR1 SGHVS and CDR2 FQNEAQ. The CDR3 contains 18 residues. The CDR3 DNA reads TGTGCCAGCAGGCCGAGGGACAGGGGATTCTCTGGGGCCAACGTCCTGACTTTC. This sequence encodes CASRPRDRGFSGANVLTF.

The genes are TRBV24-1 and TRBJ2-7; a possible D gene is TRBD2 (6 bases). The V and J ends lost 5 bases and 2 bases respectively, with 9 bases between them. The germline CDR1 and CDR2 sequences are KGHDR and SFDVKD. The CDR3 has 13 residues. The CDR3 loop is CATSVGEAYEQYF. The CDR3 nucleotides read TGTGCCACCAGTGTTGGGGAGGCCTACGAGCAGTACTTC.

This clonotype occurred a few times. The chain recombines TRBV7-6 with TRBJ1-4, with D perhaps matching TRBD1 (5 bases). V was clipped by 5 bases and J by 8 bases, with 18 bases between them. This CDR3 has 15 residues. Germline values: CDR1 SGHVS, CDR2 FNYEAQ. The CDR3 is CASSPRAGLGEKLFF. The CDR3 DNA is TGTGCCAGCAGCCCCCGGGCAGGGCTTGGCGAAAAACTGTTTTTT. The full variable domain, its missing parts supplied by reference TRBV7-6 and TRBJ1-4, is GAGVSQSPRYKVTKRGQDVALRCDPISGHVSLYWYRQALGQGPEFLTYFNYEAQQDKSGLPNDRFSAERPEGSISTLTIQRTEQRDSAMYRCASSPRAGLGEKLFFGSGTQLSVL.

The V gene is TRBV5-1, the J gene TRBJ1-2; D is uncertain. V shed 5 bases and J shed 2 bases, with 10 bases lying between them. This CDR3 has 13 amino acids. In germline, CDR1 is SGHRS, CDR2 YFSETQ. The CDR3 bases are TGCGCCAGCAGGTACACGGGAAACTATGGCTACACCTTC. It translates to CASRYTGNYGYTF. Full variable domain (outside the CDR3, taken from reference TRBV5-1 and TRBJ1-2): KAGVTQTPRYLIKTRGQQVTLSCSPISGHRSVSWYQQTPGQGLQFLFEYFSETQRNKGNFPGRFSGRQFSNSRSEMNVSTLELGDSALYLCASRYTGNYGYTFGSGTRLTVV.

This clonotype has a handful of counts. This chain uses TRBV7-6 with TRBJ1-1; D unresolved. Germline CDR1 and CDR2: SGHVS and FNYEAQ. The CDR3 extends over 13 amino acids. Trimming pared 5 bases from V and 1 base from J, leaving 8 bases between. Written as DNA, the CDR3 is TGTGCCAGCAGCCCCAACCGGAACACTGAAGCTTTCTTT. Amino acid sequence: CASSPNRNTEAFF.

Details on this clonotype: The germline gene is not matched at one end of the junction; a read error may be the cause. The V gene is TRBV7-7, the J gene TRBJ2-2, with 10 bases matching TRBD2. CDR1 SSHAT and CDR2 FNYEAQ come from the germline V gene (reference sequence). This CDR3 is built from 16 residues. DNA for the CDR3: TGTGCTAGCAGCTTAGTACTAGCGGGAAACACCGGGGAGCTGTTTTTT. Translating it yields CASSLVLAGNTGELFF.

This clonotype was detected only a few times. The chain carries TRBV7-2 and TRBJ2-5; D not resolved. The germline V gene encodes CDR1 SGHTA and CDR2 FQGNSA. The CDR3 totals 13 residues. V gave up 8 bases and J gave up 5 bases, with 15 bases separating them. This CDR3 is CASALGAFETQYF. The CDR3 DNA follows: TGTGCCAGCGCCCTAGGAGCTTTCGAGACCCAGTACTTC.

This clonotype was seen a few times. The chain is built from TRBV5-1 and TRBJ2-2, with 9 bases matching TRBD2. This CDR3 region has 15 residues. The trim removed 4 bases at V and 2 bases at J, leaving 3 bases unmatched. Germline V CDR1 and CDR2: SGHRS, YFSETQ. CDR3 loop: CASSNSGSNTGELFF. The DNA of the CDR3 is TGCGCCAGCAGCAATAGCGGGAGCAACACCGGGGAGCTGTTTTTT. The full variable domain, in which reference TRBV5-1 and TRBJ2-2 provide the parts outside the CDR3, is KAGVTQTPRYLIKTRGQQVTLSCSPISGHRSVSWYQQTPGQGLQFLFEYFSETQRNKGNFPGRFSGRQFSNSRSEMNVSTLELGDSALYLCASSNSGSNTGELFFGEGSRLTVL.

In this sample, this clonotype turned up a few times. CDR3 in amino acids: CSARDLEALNSYNEQFF. Written as DNA, the CDR3 is TGCAGTGCTAGAGATCTGGAGGCACTAAACTCCTACAATGAGCAGTTCTTC. This rearrangement joins TRBV20-1 to TRBJ2-1; D might be TRBD2 (5 bases). The V end lost 0 bases, the J end lost 0 bases, and 15 bases lay between the germline ends. The CDR3 is made up of 17 amino acids. CDR1 and CDR2 from the germline V gene are DFQATT and SNEGSKA (reference sequence).

This clonotype was found a few times. This chain uses TRBV29-1 with TRBJ2-7; 7 nucleotides line up with TRBD1. This CDR3 contains 13 residues. Germline CDR1 reads SQVTM; CDR2 reads ANQGSEA. With 6 bases clipped from V and 3 bases from J, the junction kept 8 bases outside the gene matches. The CDR3 nucleotides are TGCAGCGTGGAAAAGGGGGCCGGCTACGAGCAGTACTTC. Amino acids: CSVEKGAGYEQYF.

This clonotype came up a few times. The V and J genes are TRBV5-1 and TRBJ1-2, with 7 bases fitting TRBD1. V lost 2 bases to trimming and J lost 6 bases; unmatched junction nucleotides: 7. The CDR3 extends over 14 amino acids. CDR1 and CDR2 (germline): SGHRS, YFSETQ. The CDR3 spells CASSFNDRANGYTF. CDR3 nucleotide sequence: TGCGCCAGCAGCTTCAATGACAGGGCCAATGGCTACACCTTC.

This clonotype was picked up many times. CDR3 in amino acids: CASSRGEETQYF. DNA of the CDR3: TGCGCCAGCAGCCGGGGGGAAGAGACCCAGTACTTC. This rearrangement joins TRBV4-3 to TRBJ2-5, with a tentative D call TRBD2 (6 bases). Trimming shortened V by 4 bases and J by 3 bases, and 6 bases separated the two germline ends. The CDR3 length is 12 residues. CDR1 and CDR2 from the germline V gene are LGHNA and YSLEER.

This clonotype was seen at least ten times. The CDR3 coding sequence is TGTGCCAGCAGCTTGTTGGGAGCTTCCAATTCACCCCTCCACTTT. Its translation is CASSLLGASNSPLHF. The rearrangement links TRBV7-3 to TRBJ1-6, with D unclear. The length of the CDR3 is 15 residues. The germline CDR1 and CDR2 sequences are SGHTA and FQGTGA. Trimming stripped 3 bases from V and 7 bases from J, with 13 bases between.

Only a few counts were recorded for this clonotype. The J gene is TRBJ1-1, the V gene TRBV5-6, with 9 bases that match TRBD1. Germline assignment: CDR1 SGHDT and CDR2 YYEEEE. CDR3 size: 17 residues. V trimming: 3 bases; J trimming: 5 bases; junction bases outside the gene matches: 14. The CDR3 DNA reads TGTGCCAGCAGCTCCCGTAACCCGGGACAGGGTGGGACTGAAGCTTTCTTT. Encoded protein: CASSSRNPGQGGTEAFF.

This clonotype was detected ten times or more. The rearrangement links TRBV24-1 to TRBJ2-7; no definite D call. CDR1 KGHDR and CDR2 SFDVKD come from the germline V gene. This CDR3 spans 15 amino acids. The germline V and J ends were trimmed by 4 bases and 5 bases, with 17 bases remaining between them. Here the CDR3 DNA reads TGTGCCACCAGTGACGCTTCATGGAGTCTCCACGAGCAGTACTTC. Amino acid sequence: CATSDASWSLHEQYF.

This chain connects TRBV5-6 to TRBJ1-1; tentative D call: TRBD1 (6 bases). This CDR3 has 14 amino acids. CDR1 SGHDT and CDR2 YYEEEE come from the germline V gene. Trimming stripped 4 bases from V and 8 bases from J, with 18 bases between. CDR3 nucleotide sequence: TGTGCCAGCAGCGGGAGACAGGAGCTTCTAGAAGCTTTCTTT. Its protein product is CASSGRQELLEAFF.

The V gene is TRBV6-5, the J gene TRBJ1-6; D unresolved. V was pared by 3 bases and J by 7 bases, with 4 bases between. The CDR3 consists of 12 residues. Per germline, CDR1 MNHEY and CDR2 SVGAGI. The CDR3 DNA is TGTGCCAGCAGTTATGGGAATTCACCCCTCCACTTT. This gives the protein CASSYGNSPLHF.